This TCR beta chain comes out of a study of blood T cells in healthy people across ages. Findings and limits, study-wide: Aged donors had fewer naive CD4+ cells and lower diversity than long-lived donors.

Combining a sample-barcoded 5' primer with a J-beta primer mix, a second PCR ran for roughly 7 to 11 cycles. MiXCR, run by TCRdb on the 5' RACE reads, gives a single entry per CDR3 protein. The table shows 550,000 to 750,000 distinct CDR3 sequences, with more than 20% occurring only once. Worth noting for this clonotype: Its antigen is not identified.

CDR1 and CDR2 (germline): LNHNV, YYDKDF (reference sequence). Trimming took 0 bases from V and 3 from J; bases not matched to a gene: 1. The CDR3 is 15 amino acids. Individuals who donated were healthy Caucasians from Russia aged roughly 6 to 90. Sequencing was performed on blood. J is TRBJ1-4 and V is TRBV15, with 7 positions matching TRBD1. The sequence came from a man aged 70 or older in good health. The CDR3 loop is CATSRDRGPNEKLFF. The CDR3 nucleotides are TGTGCCACCAGCAGAGATAGGGGGCCTAATGAAAAACTGTTTTTT.